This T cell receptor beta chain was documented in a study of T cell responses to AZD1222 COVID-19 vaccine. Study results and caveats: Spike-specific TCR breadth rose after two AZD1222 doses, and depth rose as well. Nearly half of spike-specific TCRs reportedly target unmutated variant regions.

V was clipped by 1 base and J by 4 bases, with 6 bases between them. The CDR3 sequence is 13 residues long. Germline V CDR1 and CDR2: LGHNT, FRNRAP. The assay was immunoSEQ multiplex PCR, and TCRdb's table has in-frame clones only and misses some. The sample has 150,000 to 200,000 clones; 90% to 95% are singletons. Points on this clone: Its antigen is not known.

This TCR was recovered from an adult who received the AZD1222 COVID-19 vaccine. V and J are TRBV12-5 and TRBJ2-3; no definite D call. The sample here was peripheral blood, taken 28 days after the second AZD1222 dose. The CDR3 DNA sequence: TGTGCTAGTGGTTTGGGTGGCTCAGATACGCAGTATTTT. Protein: CASGLGGSDTQYF.